This T cell receptor (beta chain) was captured in a study of OX40 agonist ivuxolimab in advanced cancers. Germline V gene lookup returns CDR1 SEHNR and CDR2 FQNEAQ (reference sequence). This CDR3 spans 17 amino acids. Losses at the gene ends were 1 base for V and 6 bases for J; bases not matched to a gene: 14. Data came from immunoSEQ multiplex PCR; TCRdb stores just in-frame clones and leaves some out. The sample yields roughly 81,000 clones, around 90% seen once. This sequence was found in an adult with an advanced solid tumor such as melanoma, head and neck, liver or kidney cancer. This chain joins TRBV7-9 and TRBJ1-1; TRBD1 aligns across 7 bases. The starting material was CD4+ or CD8+ T cells sorted from blood, obtained in a trial of the OX40 agonist ivuxolimab. CDR3 nucleotide sequence: TGTGCCAGCAGCTTAGGAGCCGGCCAGGGGGGTTCAGCTGAAGCTTTCTTT. Translating it yields CASSLGAGQGGSAEAFF.